Detailed here is one T cell receptor beta chain. What it recognizes is unknown. Trimming removed 5 bases from V and 5 bases from J; junction bases left unmatched: 8. CDR1 is MNHEY and CDR2 is SMNVEV in the germline V gene (reference sequence). The CDR3 totals 14 residues. Unrecorded immune exposures were likely, despite nominal health at sampling. The PCR had 60 Vbeta and 13 Jbeta primers. Here immunoSEQ multiplex PCR was the method, and the copy in TCRdb shows in-frame clones only, minus some. Altogether roughly 250,000 clones are present, 84% being singletons, with the ten largest covering 1.5% to 2%. This entry comes from a study of cytomegalovirus exposure and HLA in healthy donors. Broader study findings: A later analysis found TCR association rates differed by HLA locus, highest for DRB1 and lowest for HLA-C. In a later analysis, a genetic analysis reported fewer productive-TCR N-insertions in an Asian-associated ancestry cluster than the cohort average.

The sequenced sample consisted of PBMCs. The chain employs TRBV27 and TRBJ1-2, with 7 positions matching TRBD1. The clonotype originates from a woman aged 40 to 49 in good health and CMV-seropositive. Here the CDR3 reads CASSPRQGEYGYTF. CDR3 in DNA: TGTGCCAGCAGTCCCCGACAGGGCGAGTATGGCTACACCTTC.